This T cell receptor (beta chain) was sequenced during a study of blood T cell repertoires in COVID-19. Whole-study context: The origin of the acute and convalescent COVID-19 samples was the United States, Italy and Spain. PBMCs, B-cell-depleted T cells, or T cells provided the cDNA or gDNA that made up the material.

CDR1 is LGHNA and CDR2 is YNFKEQ in the germline V gene. The junction had 6 bases not matched to a gene; V was cut back by 2 bases and J by 6 bases. The CDR3 consists of 16 residues. In the original processing: The assay estimated nucleated cells by amplifying reference gene primers. This table comes from immunoSEQ multiplex PCR, and its TCRdb copy is limited to in-frame clones, with some not included. V and J calls and clone size are those listed in that table; D and trimming were worked out from the DNA. Counted here are hundreds of thousands of clones, approximately 91% occurring once; the ten biggest clones make up 7.8%. Patients in Seattle were enrolled during active infection, then followed longitudinally.

This TCR came from a woman aged 45-60 years with COVID-19, enrolled during active disease. The sample taken for sequencing was peripheral blood. The rearrangement links TRBV4-2 to TRBJ2-1, with 11 bases fitting TRBD1. The CDR3 DNA is TGTGCCAGCAGCCAACATGGGACAGGGGGTCTCAATGAGCAGTTCTTC. Translation: CASSQHGTGGLNEQFF.